The sequence of this T cell receptor beta chain was determined in a study of metastatic and nonmetastatic thyroid tumors. This CDR3 spans 15 amino acids. Trimming cost V 1 base and J 0 bases, with 12 bases left between them. Germline CDR1 DFQATT, CDR2 SNEGSKA (reference sequence). Treatment of any kind had been given to no patient before thyroid surgery. TCRdb re-called clones from the PCR reads using MiXCR. This sample has approximately 4,000 clones, with nearly 30% found just once. The chain joins TRBV20-1 to TRBJ1-1; a possible D gene is TRBD1 (6 bases). Sequenced: adjacent normal tissue. The receptor was derived from a male donor with papillary thyroid cancer or a benign thyroid nodule (not recorded which). Some clones in this sample may be carry-over from other donors' samples. The CDR3 here is CSARANRALNTEAFF. The CDR3 bases are TGCAGTGCTAGAGCGAACAGGGCCCTGAACACTGAAGCTTTCTTT.